The following is a TCR beta chain sequence with its context. Its antigen remains unknown. Averaging roughly 0.12 L, one heparinised blood draw came from each individual donor. The authors reverse transcribed all of the isolated RNA, so sequencing captured expressed TCRB transcripts. Naive, central memory and regulatory T cell samples averaged about 3.3 million immunoSEQ reads each. Clones were read by immunoSEQ multiplex PCR, and TCRdb kept only the in-frame ones, dropping some. This table has under 450,000 clones, roughly 14% appearing once. The sample is drawn from a study of beta chain features in type 1 diabetes. Whole-study results and caveats: All four CD4+ subsets of Type 1 diabetes patients contained TCRB CDR3s that were moderately but significantly shorter. In type 1 diabetes patients, VDJ junctions had fewer insertions; deletions at these junctions were more frequent.

This TCR was recovered from a man younger than 40 in good health. The sequenced sample consisted of naive CD4+ T cells from blood.

The CDR3 sequence: CASSGQGNQPQHF. DNA of the CDR3: TGTGCCAGCAGCGGACAGGGGAATCAGCCCCAGCATTTT. J is TRBJ1-5 and V is TRBV7-2; TRBD1 matches at 9 bases. Per germline, CDR1 SGHTA and CDR2 FQGNSA. The CDR3 is 13 residues long. With V trimmed by 5 bases and J by 4 bases, 0 bases remained unmatched.